This T cell receptor (beta chain) was sequenced in a study of blood T cell repertoires in COVID-19. Study background: Acute and convalescent COVID-19 samples came from the United States, Italy and Spain. Nucleic acid was either cDNA or gDNA, and it came from T cells, B-cell-depleted T cells, or PBMCs.

Produced via immunoSEQ multiplex PCR; TCRdb's table is partial and in-frame only. The table shows roughly 100,000 clones, with about 88% occurring only once. The ends were cut back, 6 bases at V and 1 base at J, with 18 bases in the middle. Germline assignment: CDR1 MGHDK and CDR2 SYGVNS. The CDR3 loop spans 16 amino acids. The chain is built from TRBV25-1 and TRBJ1-2; tentatively, D is TRBD1 (5 bases). The sequencing sample was made of peripheral blood. The sequence derives from a man aged 50-59 years with active or convalescent COVID-19. Written as DNA, the CDR3 is TGTGCCAGCAGAGACAGTTCTACACACCTTAACTATGGCTACACCTTC. It is translated as CASRDSSTHLNYGYTF.